This T cell receptor beta chain was sequenced during a study of shared clonotypes between healthy human individuals. As for the study in general: Donors were a couple of women and a few men aged 18 to 49. Findings and limits, study-wide: When naive CD4 clonotypes were compared across several donors, approximately 4.9% were shared.

Regarding this clone: No antigen is known for it.

The run depth of the assay was deep. Investigators spread the genomic DNA of each subset evenly over several immunoSEQ plates. The method was immunoSEQ multiplex PCR; TCRdb's version includes in-frame clones alone and lacks a portion of them. Seen here are around 600,000 clones, around 96% observed once, and the top ten hold approximately 0.11%. Terminally differentiated effector memory CD45RA+ cells were excluded by CCR7 positive selection of CD45RO-negative cells. V dropped 3 bases and J dropped 6 bases, with 15 bases sitting between them. The CDR3 totals 14 residues. Germline CDR1 and CDR2: SGHDN and FVKESK.

The sequenced sample was naive CD8+ T cells sorted from blood. The sequence came from a woman aged 30 to 39 in good health. The chain carries TRBV14 and TRBJ2-7; possibly TRBD1 for D (5 bases). The CDR3: CASSQGLTRVEQYF. The CDR3 bases are TGTGCCAGCAGCCAGGGGCTTACAAGGGTCGAGCAGTACTTC.